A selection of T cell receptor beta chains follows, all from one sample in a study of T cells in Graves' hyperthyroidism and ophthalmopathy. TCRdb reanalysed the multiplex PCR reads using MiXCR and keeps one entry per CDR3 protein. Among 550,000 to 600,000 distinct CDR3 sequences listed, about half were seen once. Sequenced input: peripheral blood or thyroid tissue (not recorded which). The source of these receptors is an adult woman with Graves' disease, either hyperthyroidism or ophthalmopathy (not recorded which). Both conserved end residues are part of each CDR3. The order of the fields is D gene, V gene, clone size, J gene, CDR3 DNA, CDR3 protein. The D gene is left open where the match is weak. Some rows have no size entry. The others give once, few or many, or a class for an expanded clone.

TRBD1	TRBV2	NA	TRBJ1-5	TGTGCCAGCAGTTCCGGGACAGGGGGCAGCCAGCCCCAGCATTTT	CASSSGTGGSQPQHF
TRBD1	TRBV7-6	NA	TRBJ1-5	TGTGCCAGCAGCGAAACAGGGGGCGCCAATCAGCCCCAGCATTTT	CASSETGGANQPQHF
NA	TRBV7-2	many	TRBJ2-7	TGTGCCAGCAGCTTAGGCCTTGGGAGATACGAGCAGTACTTC	CASSLGLGRYEQYF
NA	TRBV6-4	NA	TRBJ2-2	TGTGCCAGCAGTGATTCCGGGAACACCGGGGAGCTGTTTTTT	CASSDSGNTGELFF
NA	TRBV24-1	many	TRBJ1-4	TGTGCCACCAGTGATTTGGAGGGTGGAGGGCTTATCCACCCAACTAATGAAAAACTGTTTTTT	CATSDLEGGGLIHPTNEKLFF
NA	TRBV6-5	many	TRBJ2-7	TGTGCCAGCAGTTACCGACAGCTATTCTACGAGCAGTACTTC	CASSYRQLFYEQYF
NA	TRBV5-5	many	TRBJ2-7	TGTGCCAGCAGCTTCTATCCCCTCGCATCCGGCGAGCAGTACTTC	CASSFYPLASGEQYF
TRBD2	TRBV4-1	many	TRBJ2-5	TGCGCCACCTCCACTAGCGGACAAAGAGGAGAGACCCAGTACTTC	CATSTSGQRGETQYF
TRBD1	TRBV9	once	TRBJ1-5	TGTGCCAGCAGCACGGGACAGCTCAATCAGCCCCAGCATTTT	CASSTGQLNQPQHF
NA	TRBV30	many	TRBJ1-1	TGTGCCTGGAATGAGGGAGTGAACACTGAAGCTTTCTTT	CAWNEGVNTEAFF
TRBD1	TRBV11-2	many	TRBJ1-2	TGTGCCAGCAGCTCGGGACAGGGAAACTATGGCTACACCTTC	CASSSGQGNYGYTF
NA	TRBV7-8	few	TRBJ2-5	TGTGCCAGCAGCTTAGCGCCGGGGCCCCAAGAGACCCAGTACTTC	CASSLAPGPQETQYF
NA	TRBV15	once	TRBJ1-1	TGTGCCACCCGCAGAGGCGACAGCTACACTGAAGCTTTCTTC	CATRRGDSYTEAFF
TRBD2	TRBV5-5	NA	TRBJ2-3	TGCGCCAGCAGCCGTCGACAACTAGCGGGTACGCAGTATTTT	CASSRRQLAGTQYF
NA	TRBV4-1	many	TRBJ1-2	TGCGCCAGCAGCCCCGGTGGGAACAGGCGGAAGGACTATGGCTACACCTTC	CASSPGGNRRKDYGYTF
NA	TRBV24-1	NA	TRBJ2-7	TGTGCCAGCAGTTCCTTCCACGAGCAGCACTTC	CASSSFHEQHF
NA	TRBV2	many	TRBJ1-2	TGTGCCAGCAGTGCCCCCGAAGAACTTACAGGCCCCGAGAGTGGCTACACCTTC	CASSAPEELTGPESGYTF
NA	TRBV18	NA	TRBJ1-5	TGTGCCAGCTCACCCTCAGACAGATATCAGCCCCAGCATTTT	CASSPSDRYQPQHF
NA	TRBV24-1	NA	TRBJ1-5	TGTGCTAGTGCGGGGGGCGATCAGCCCCAGCATTTT	CASAGGDQPQHF
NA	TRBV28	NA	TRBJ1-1	TGTGCCACCTACAACTTGGGGGCTTTCTTT	CATYNLGAFF
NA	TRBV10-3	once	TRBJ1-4	TGTGCCATCAGACAAGGTCGAGGTGAAAAACTGTTTTTT	CAIRQGRGEKLFF
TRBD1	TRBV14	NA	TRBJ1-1	TGTGCCAGCAGCCGACTTACAGGGGATGAAGCTTTCTTT	CASSRLTGDEAFF
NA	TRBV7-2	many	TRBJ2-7	TGTGCCAGCAGCTTAGCCCCTGGAGGCGAGCAGTACTTC	CASSLAPGGEQYF
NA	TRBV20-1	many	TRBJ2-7	TGCAGTGCTAGGCCGACAGGATATCCCTCCTACGAGCAGTACTTC	CSARPTGYPSYEQYF
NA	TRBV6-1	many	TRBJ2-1	TGTGCCAGCAGTATGAGTAGTATCAATGAGCAGTTCTTC	CASSMSSINEQFF
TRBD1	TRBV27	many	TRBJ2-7	TGTGCCAGCGGACCCAATGGACAGGGCCGCGAGCAGTACTTC	CASGPNGQGREQYF
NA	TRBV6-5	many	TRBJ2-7	TGTGCCAGCCGGAGAATAAACTCCTACGAGCAGTACTTC	CASRRINSYEQYF
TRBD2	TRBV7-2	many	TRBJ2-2	TGTGCCAGCACCCTCTCGGGAGGCGGGGAGCTGTTTTTT	CASTLSGGGELFF
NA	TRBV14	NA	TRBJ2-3	TGTGCCAGCAGCCAAGGGGGAAGATTCTTTAGCACAGATACGCAGTATTTT	CASSQGGRFFSTDTQYF
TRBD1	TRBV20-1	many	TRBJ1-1	TGCAGTGCTAGAGGCTTACAGGGGCCGGGGGTAGCTTTCTTT	CSARGLQGPGVAFF
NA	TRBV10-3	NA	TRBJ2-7	TGTGCCATCAGTGAGTGGGGCGGGAACTACGAGCAGTACTTC	CAISEWGGNYEQYF
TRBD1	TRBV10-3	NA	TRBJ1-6	TGTGCCATCAGAGCGGGCAGGGGGATTTCACCCCTCCACTTT	CAIRAGRGISPLHF
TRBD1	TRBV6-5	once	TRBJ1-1	TGTGCCAGCAGTCGGACAGGGGCACACACTGAAGCTTTCTTT	CASSRTGAHTEAFF
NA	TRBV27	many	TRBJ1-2	TGTGCCAGTCTCGGTAGTTATGGCTACACCTTC	CASLGSYGYTF
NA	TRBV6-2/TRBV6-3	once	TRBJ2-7	TGTGCCAGCAGACCGCGGATAGTCTACGAGCAGTACTTC	CASRPRIVYEQYF
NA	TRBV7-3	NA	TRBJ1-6	TGTGCCAGCAGCTCCCGACGGGATAATTCACCCCTCCACTTT	CASSSRRDNSPLHF
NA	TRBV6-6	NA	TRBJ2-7	TGTGCCAGCAGTTACGGTCGGGCAGGCCACTACGAGCAGTACTTC	CASSYGRAGHYEQYF
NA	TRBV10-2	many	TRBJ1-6	TGCGCCAGCAGTGGGCGGACAGCTGACTATAATTCACCCCTCCACTTT	CASSGRTADYNSPLHF
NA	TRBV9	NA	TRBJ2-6	TGTGCCAGCAGCCCATCCCCGACAGACTCAGGGCCCCTGACTTTC	CASSPSPTDSGPLTF
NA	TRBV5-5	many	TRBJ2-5	TGTGCCAGCAGCTCTGGGGCCGGGGAGACCCAGTACTTC	CASSSGAGETQYF
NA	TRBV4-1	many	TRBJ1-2	TGCGCCAGCAGCCTCACGCCGGCTAGCAAACTCACTAACTATGGCTACACCTTC	CASSLTPASKLTNYGYTF
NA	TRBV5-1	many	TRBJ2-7	TGCGCCAGCAGCTTGGTTCCTCACGAGCAGTACTTC	CASSLVPHEQYF
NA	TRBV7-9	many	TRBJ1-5	TGTGCCAGCACCAACTCGGACCTTAGCAATCAGCCCCAGCATTTT	CASTNSDLSNQPQHF
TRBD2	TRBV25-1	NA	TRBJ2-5	TGTGCCAGCAGTGATGGTAGCGGGAGTTTCCAAGAGACCCAGTACTTC	CASSDGSGSFQETQYF
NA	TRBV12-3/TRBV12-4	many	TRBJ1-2	TGTGCCAGCAGTTTGGGAGTCGGTGGCTACACCTTC	CASSLGVGGYTF
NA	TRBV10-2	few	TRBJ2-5	TGCGCCAGCTGCGACAGGTTGGAGACCCAGTACTTC	CASCDRLETQYF
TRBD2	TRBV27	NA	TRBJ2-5	TGTGCCAGCAGCCGCCCTGGGACTAGCGGGAGGAGGATAGAGACCCAGTACTTC	CASSRPGTSGRRIETQYF
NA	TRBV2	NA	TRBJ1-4	TGTGCCAGCATCGAGGCCGGGCTTAATGAAAAACTGTTTTTT	CASIEAGLNEKLFF
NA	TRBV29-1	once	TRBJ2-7	TGCAGCATCGCGGGGCCGGCGGGGAACGAGCAGTACTTC	CSIAGPAGNEQYF
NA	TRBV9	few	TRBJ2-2	TGTGCCAGCAGCGTAGGTGGGGAGGCGGTATCCGGGGAGCTGTTTTTT	CASSVGGEAVSGELFF